The T cell receptor (beta chain) described here comes from a study of cytomegalovirus exposure and HLA in healthy donors. The PCR contained 60 Vbeta and 13 Jbeta primers. In the source study's methods: As a later analysis found, there were approximately 80 million unique TCR beta chains, of which roughly 11 million were shared. TCRdb keeps only in-frame clones here, not all; method: immunoSEQ multiplex PCR. V and J calls and clone size are those listed in that table; D and trimming were worked out from the DNA. The table lists 150,000 to 200,000 clones, 80% of them singletons. Remarks on this clone: Its antigen is undetermined.

Points from the study as a whole: Accurate prediction of HLA-A and HLA-B alleles (for most subjects) was reportedly achieved from TCR beta sequences. Later analysis revealed greater clonal expansion in HLA-associated TCR beta chains than in equally common others. It is likely that the observed cluster of highly shared sequence variants was a sequencing artifact.

The CDR3 sequence is 15 residues long. V was trimmed by 5 bases and J by 0 bases, leaving 14 bases between them. Germline CDR1 and CDR2: LNHDA and SQIVND (reference sequence). This receptor was identified in a young man in good health and CMV-seropositive. The chain combines TRBV19 with TRBJ2-7; the D gene is possibly TRBD1 (6 bases). Sequences were obtained from PBMCs. CDR3 sequence reads: CASSAFPGVSYEQYF. CDR3 DNA: TGTGCCAGTAGTGCCTTCCCAGGGGTCTCCTACGAGCAGTACTTC.